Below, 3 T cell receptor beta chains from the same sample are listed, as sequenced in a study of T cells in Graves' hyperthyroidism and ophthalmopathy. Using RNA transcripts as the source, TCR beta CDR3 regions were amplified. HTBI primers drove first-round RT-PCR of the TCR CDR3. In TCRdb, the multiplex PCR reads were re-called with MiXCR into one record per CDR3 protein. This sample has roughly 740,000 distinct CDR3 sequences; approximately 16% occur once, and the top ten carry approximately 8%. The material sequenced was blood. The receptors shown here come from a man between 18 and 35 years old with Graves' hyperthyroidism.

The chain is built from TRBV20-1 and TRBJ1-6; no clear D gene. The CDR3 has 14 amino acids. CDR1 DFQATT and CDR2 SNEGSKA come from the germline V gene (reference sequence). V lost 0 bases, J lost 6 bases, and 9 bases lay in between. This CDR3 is CSARDITVNSPLHF. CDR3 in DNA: TGCAGTGCTAGAGATATAACAGTTAATTCACCCCTCCACTTT.

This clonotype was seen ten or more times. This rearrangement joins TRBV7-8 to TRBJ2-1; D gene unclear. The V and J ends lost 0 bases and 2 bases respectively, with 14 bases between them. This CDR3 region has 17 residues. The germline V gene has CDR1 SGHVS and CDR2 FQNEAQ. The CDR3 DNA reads TGTGCCAGCAGCTTAGCCCGTAGGGTAAAACCCTACAATGAGCAGTTCTTC. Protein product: CASSLARRVKPYNEQFF.

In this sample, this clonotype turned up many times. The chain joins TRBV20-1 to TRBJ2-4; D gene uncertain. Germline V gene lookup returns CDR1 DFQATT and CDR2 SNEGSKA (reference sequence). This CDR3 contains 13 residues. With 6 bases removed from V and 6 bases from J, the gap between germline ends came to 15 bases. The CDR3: CSALGLAGNIQYF. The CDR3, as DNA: TGCAGTGCCCTAGGTTTAGCTGGAAACATTCAGTACTTC.